Each of the 13 T cell receptor beta chains below was sequenced from the same sample in a study of blood T cell repertoires in COVID-19 (dated by TCRdb to about 2020). The library relied on the immunoSEQ multiplex PCR assay. TCRdb took over this immuneACCESS table, retaining in-frame rearrangements with V and J assigned. Such tables are incomplete; in checked studies, under half of the missing clones stem from an unresolved V gene, and the remainder is unexplained. Present in this sample are 70,000 or so clones, around 85% of which were seen just once. The ten largest clones capture roughly 35% of the sample. Sequencing was done on a sample of peripheral blood. The origin of the receptors is a woman at least 80 years old with active or convalescent COVID-19.

The V and J genes are TRBV10-3 and TRBJ2-5, with D perhaps TRBD1 (6 bases). The CDR3 runs 16 residues. The germline V and J ends were trimmed by 4 bases and 0 bases, with 15 bases remaining between them. Germline V gives CDR1 ENHRY, CDR2 SYGVKD. In DNA, the CDR3 is TGTGCCATCAGTGGGGTAGGGGGTTGGTACCAAGAGACCCAGTACTTC. Translating it yields CAISGVGGWYQETQYF.

This clone has just a few counts. V gene TRBV7-8 combines with J gene TRBJ1-1; tentative D call: TRBD1 (5 bases). CDR1 is SGHVS, CDR2 FQNEAQ, per germline. There are 13 residues in the CDR3. V dropped 5 bases and J dropped 1 base, with 8 bases sitting between them. This chain's CDR3 is CASSQQENTEAFF. For the CDR3, the DNA is TGTGCCAGCAGCCAACAGGAGAACACTGAAGCTTTCTTT.

The V gene is TRBV30, the J gene TRBJ2-7, with 12 bases matching TRBD1. J gave up 6 bases and V 6 bases, and 6 bases lay outside the gene matches. The CDR3 spans 13 residues. Germline V gene lookup returns CDR1 GTSNPN and CDR2 SVGIG (reference sequence). In DNA form, the CDR3 reads TGTGCCTGTGCCGGGACAGGGGGCACCGAGCAGTACTTC. Protein sequence: CACAGTGGTEQYF.

This chain links TRBV28 with TRBJ2-5; the match to TRBD1 covers 10 bases. J gave up 9 bases and V 8 bases, and 15 bases lay outside the gene matches. Germline V gives CDR1 MDHEN, CDR2 SYDVKM. This CDR3 has 15 residues. CDR3 nucleotide sequence: TGTGCCAGCGACCGCCCGGGACAGGGGCTTCGGGCCCAGTACTTC. It encodes CASDRPGQGLRAQYF.

The gene calls are TRBV9 and TRBJ1-3; D is unclear. CDR3 size: 12 residues. The V end was cut by 3 bases, the J end by 5 bases, with 6 bases between. Germline loops: CDR1 SGDLS, CDR2 YYNGEE. Here the CDR3 reads CASSGQRNTIYF. The CDR3 nucleotides read TGTGCCAGCAGCGGACAAAGAAACACCATATATTTT. The entire variable domain, with the rest obtained from reference TRBV9 and TRBJ1-3, is as follows: DSGVTQTPKHLITATGQRVTLRCSPRSGDLSVYWYQQSLDQGLQFLIQYYNGEERAKGNILERFSAQQFPDLHSELNLSSLELGDSALYFCASSGQRNTIYFGEGSWLTVV.

This chain links TRBV4-3 with TRBJ2-5; D is perhaps TRBD1 (6 bases). This CDR3 has 16 amino acids. V shed 0 bases and J shed 4 bases, with 15 bases lying between them. Germline V gene data show CDR1 as LGHNA and CDR2 as YSLEER. The CDR3 nucleotides are TGCGCCAGCAGCCAAGAGGTGGGCAGGGGCGTAGAGACCCAGTACTTC. Protein: CASSQEVGRGVETQYF.

The rearrangement joins TRBV24-1 to TRBJ1-5; D is possibly TRBD1 (6 bases). Trimming shortened V by 4 bases and J by 10 bases, and 19 bases separated the two germline ends. Per germline, CDR1 KGHDR and CDR2 SFDVKD. This CDR3 comprises 15 residues. This CDR3 is CATSEGGGHESPQHF. The CDR3 bases are TGTGCCACCAGTGAGGGGGGGGGACATGAGTCTCCCCAGCATTTT.

This rearrangement joins TRBV6-4 to TRBJ2-1; TRBD2 aligns across 10 bases. The CDR3 length is 16 residues. Germline V CDR1 and CDR2: MRHNA, SNTAGT. The J segment lost 7 bases and the V segment lost 6 bases, leaving 12 bases of the junction unmatched. CDR3 protein: CASRVSGGPEWNEQFF. In nucleotides, the CDR3 is TGTGCCAGCAGAGTTAGCGGGGGGCCCGAATGGAATGAGCAGTTCTTC.

The chain joins TRBV2 to TRBJ1-5; D is undetermined. Germline loops: CDR1 SNHLY, CDR2 FYNNEI. Trimming stripped 8 bases from V and 7 bases from J, with 15 bases between. CDR3 length equals 13 residues. In DNA, the CDR3 is TGTGCCAGCGATACTATTAAGGAACAGCCCCAGCATTTT. Translation: CASDTIKEQPQHF.

Only a few counts were recorded for this clone. The gene calls are TRBV27 and TRBJ1-4; D might be TRBD1 (6 bases). Trimming took off 5 bases at V and 15 bases at J, with 22 bases between the two ends. This CDR3 has 14 residues. Germline lookup yields CDR1 MNHEY and CDR2 SMNVEV (reference sequence). This chain's CDR3 is CASSETGVPRKVFF. CDR3 DNA: TGTGCCAGCAGTGAGACAGGAGTCCCCAGGAAGGTGTTTTTT.

The chain combines TRBV2 with TRBJ1-2; 9 bases align to TRBD1. Germline CDR1 SNHLY, CDR2 FYNNEI. The CDR3 has 13 amino acids. The junction had 3 bases not matched to a gene; V was cut back by 4 bases and J by 6 bases. CDR3: CASSGDRDHGYTF. The CDR3, as DNA: TGTGCCAGCAGTGGGGACAGGGACCATGGCTACACCTTC.

This chain connects TRBV15 to TRBJ2-1; D may be TRBD2 (7 bases). V was shortened by 1 base and J by 2 bases, with 9 bases between the two germline ends. The length of the CDR3 is 15 residues. Germline V gene data show CDR1 as LNHNV and CDR2 as YYDKDF (reference sequence). In DNA, the CDR3 is TGTGCCACCAGCAGAGGCGGGGGCGCCTACAATGAGCAGTTCTTC. Its protein is CATSRGGGAYNEQFF.

This chain connects TRBV7-2 to TRBJ2-1; D ambiguous. The germline V gene has CDR1 SGHTA and CDR2 FQGNSA. The V end was cut by 10 bases, the J end by 0 bases, with 13 bases between. This CDR3 has 14 residues. CDR3 DNA sequence: TGTGCCACCTCGAGCGTTAGCTCCTACAATGAGCAGTTCTTC. Residues: CATSSVSSYNEQFF.